Described below is a single TCR beta chain sequence and its context. What it binds is unknown. Documented treatment: roughly 10-day PBMC culture with coronavirus spike peptide pools or control peptides (ViraFEST assay). Pre-COVID-19 pandemic sampling (2011-2018) yielded the unexposed donor's CD4+ T cells. The sample originates from a study of vaccination and CD4 T cells after COVID-19. The length of the CDR3 is 17 residues. The ends were cut back, 3 bases at V and 0 bases at J, with 12 bases in the middle. Germline CDR1 and CDR2: MNHEY and SVGAGI. Sequencing of cultured CD4+ T cell DNA used the Oncomine TCR Beta short-read assay. TCRdb fed the PCR reads into MiXCR, producing one record per CDR3 protein. The sample consists of several thousand distinct CDR3 sequences, about 29% of them appearing once.

This TCR derives from a human donor in good health. The rearrangement uses TRBV6-5 and TRBJ2-6; the D is unclear. Sequenced input: CD4+ T cells from blood, cultured in vitro. Here the CDR3 reads CASSYNAGGSGANVLTF. The CDR3 nucleotides read TGTGCCAGCAGTTATAACGCAGGTGGCTCTGGGGCCAACGTCCTGACTTTC.